Included here is one TCR beta chain sequence, with context. These data are taken from a study of T cell responses to AZD1222 COVID-19 vaccine. Profiling relied on immunoSEQ multiplex PCR, and the TCRdb table lists in-frame clones only, not all of them. The sample contains some 150,000 clones, under 95% of which appear only once. The V end was cut by 10 bases, the J end by 2 bases, with 12 bases between. This CDR3 has 13 residues. Per the germline V gene, CDR1 is MGHDK and CDR2 is SYGVNS. The sample consisted of peripheral blood, taken on day 0 of AZD1222 vaccination. The chain combines TRBV25-1 with TRBJ1-3; weak D call: TRBD1 (6 bases). The sequence derives from an adult in good health. The CDR3: CATARTAGNTIYF. In nucleotides, the CDR3 is TGTGCCACCGCCCGGACAGCTGGAAACACCATATATTTT.